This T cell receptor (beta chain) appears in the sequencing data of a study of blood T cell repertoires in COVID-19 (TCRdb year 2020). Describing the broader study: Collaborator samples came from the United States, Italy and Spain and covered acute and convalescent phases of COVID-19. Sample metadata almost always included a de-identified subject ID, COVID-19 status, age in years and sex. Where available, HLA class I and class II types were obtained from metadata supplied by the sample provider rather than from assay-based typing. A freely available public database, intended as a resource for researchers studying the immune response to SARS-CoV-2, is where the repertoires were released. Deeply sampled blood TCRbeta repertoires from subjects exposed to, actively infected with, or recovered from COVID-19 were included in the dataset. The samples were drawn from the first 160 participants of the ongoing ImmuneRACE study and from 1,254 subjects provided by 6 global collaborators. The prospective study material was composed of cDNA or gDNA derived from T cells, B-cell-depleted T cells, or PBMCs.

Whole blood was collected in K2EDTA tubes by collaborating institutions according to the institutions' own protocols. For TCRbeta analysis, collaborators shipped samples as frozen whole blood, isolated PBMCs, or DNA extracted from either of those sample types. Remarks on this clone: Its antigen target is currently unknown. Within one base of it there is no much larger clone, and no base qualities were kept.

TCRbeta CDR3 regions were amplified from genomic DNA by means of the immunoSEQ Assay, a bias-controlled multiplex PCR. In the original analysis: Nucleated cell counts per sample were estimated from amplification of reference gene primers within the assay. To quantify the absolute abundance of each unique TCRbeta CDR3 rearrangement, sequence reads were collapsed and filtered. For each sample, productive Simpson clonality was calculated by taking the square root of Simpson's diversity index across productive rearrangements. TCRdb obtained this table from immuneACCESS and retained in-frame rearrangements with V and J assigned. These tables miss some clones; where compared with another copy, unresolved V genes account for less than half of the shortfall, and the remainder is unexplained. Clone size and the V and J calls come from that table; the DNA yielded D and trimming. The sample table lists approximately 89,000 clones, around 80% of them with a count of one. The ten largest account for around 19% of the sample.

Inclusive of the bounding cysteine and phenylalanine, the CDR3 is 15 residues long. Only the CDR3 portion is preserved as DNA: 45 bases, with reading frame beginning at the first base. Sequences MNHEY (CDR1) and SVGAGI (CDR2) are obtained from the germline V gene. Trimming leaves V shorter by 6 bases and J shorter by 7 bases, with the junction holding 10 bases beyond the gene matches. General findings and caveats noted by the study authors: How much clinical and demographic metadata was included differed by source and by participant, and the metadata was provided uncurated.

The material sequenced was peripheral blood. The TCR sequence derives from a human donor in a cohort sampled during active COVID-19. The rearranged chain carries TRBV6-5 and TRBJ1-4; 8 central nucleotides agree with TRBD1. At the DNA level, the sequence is TGTGCCAGCAGACCCCAGGGGGCCATAGGTGAAAAACTGTTTTTT. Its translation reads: CASRPQGAIGEKLFF.